This is a list of T cell receptor beta chains from one sample in a study of vaccination and CD4 T cells after COVID-19. TCRdb analysed the PCR reads with MiXCR anew, one entry per CDR3 protein. Of approximately 15,000 distinct CDR3 sequences in the sample, 65% to 85% were seen once. Their cognate antigens are unknown. Sequenced material: CD4+ T cells from blood, cultured in vitro, taken after SARS-CoV-2 vaccination. The source of these receptors is a human donor who received a COVID-19 vaccine. The CDR3 runs from the conserved cysteine through the conserved F or W. D genes are given only for firm matches. A clone size is listed for some rows: how often the clone was seen (once, few, many), or a class if it is expanded.

TRBJ2-7,-,-,TRBV19,TGTGCCAGTAGTCGGTCAGGGGGGCTCTCCTACGAGCAGTACTTC,CASSRSGGLSYEQYF
TRBJ1-1,-,-,TRBV10-1,TGCGCCAGCTATCTTACTTCTGAAGCTTTCTTT,CASYLTSEAFF
TRBJ1-1,-,-,TRBV6-1,TGTGCCAGCAGTGTTATGGGGAGGAACACTGAAGCTTTCTTT,CASSVMGRNTEAFF
TRBJ2-1,-,-,TRBV19,TGTGCCAGTAGTATAGGGAGGCAGTCCAATAAGCAGTTCTTC,CASSIGRQSNKQFF
TRBJ1-3,-,TRBD1,TRBV27,TGTGCCAGCAGCTACGACAGGGGGCCCTCTGGAAACACCATATATTTT,CASSYDRGPSGNTIYF
TRBJ1-5,-,-,TRBV7-9,TGTGCCAGCAGCTTAGAAGGGTGGAATCAGCCCCAGCATTTT,CASSLEGWNQPQHF
TRBJ1-2,-,TRBD1,TRBV6-5,TGTGCCAGCAGTTACGATCAAACAGGGGATCGAGATGGCTACACCTTC,CASSYDQTGDRDGYTF
TRBJ1-5,once,-,TRBV7-2,TGTGCCAGCAGCCGTACGACAGCCTACAATCAGCCCCAGCATTTT,CASSRTTAYNQPQHF
TRBJ1-5,medium-sized,-,TRBV6-1,TGTGCCAGCACCTATGAGGTAGGATCGAGGCAGCCCCAGCATTTT,CASTYEVGSRQPQHF
TRBJ1-5,-,-,TRBV5-3,TGTGCCAGAAGCTTAAAGCCGCGGGGACCCGGCAATCAGCCCCAGCATTTT,CARSLKPRGPGNQPQHF
TRBJ2-2,-,TRBD1,TRBV24-1,TGTGCCACCACAGGGGGAAACCCAAACACCGGGGAGCTGTTTTTT,CATTGGNPNTGELFF
TRBJ1-2,-,-,TRBV7-9,TGTGCCAGCAGCCCCTCGTTTGTCGAGGCTAACTATGGCTACACCTTC,CASSPSFVEANYGYTF
TRBJ1-2,-,-,TRBV11-2,TGTGCCAGCAGCGTCGGGTTGAACTATGGCTACACCTTC,CASSVGLNYGYTF
TRBJ1-1,-,-,TRBV7-8,TGTGCCAGCAGCTTAGGGGGAGGAGCTTTCTTT,CASSLGGGAFF
TRBJ1-5,few,-,TRBV19,TGTGCCAGTAGTATAGGGCCAAATCAGCCCCAGCATTTT,CASSIGPNQPQHF
TRBJ2-2,-,-,TRBV2,TGTGCCAGCAAAAAACTGGGTACCGGGGAGCTGTTTTTT,CASKKLGTGELFF
TRBJ1-5,-,-,TRBV24-1,TGTGCCACCAGTGTCGGCAATCAGCCCCAGCATTTT,CATSVGNQPQHF
TRBJ1-6,-,-,TRBV19,TGTGCCAGTAGTGGCACAGGGTTCAATTCACCCCTCCACTTT,CASSGTGFNSPLHF
TRBJ2-3,-,-,TRBV10-2,TGCGCCAGCAGTGAGCCCCCTAGCACAGATACGCAGTATTTT,CASSEPPSTDTQYF
TRBJ2-3,-,TRBD1,TRBV19,TGTGCCAGTAGTATAGCAGGGGGCCGTAGCACAGATACGCAGTATTTT,CASSIAGGRSTDTQYF